The 14 T cell receptor beta chains below all came from one sample that was sequenced in a study of T cells after yellow fever vaccination. In TCRdb, the 5' RACE reads were re-called with MiXCR into one record per CDR3 protein. The top ten hold over 15% of the sample, which has about 260,000 distinct CDR3 sequences, about 3.7% seen once. The source was PBMCs, collected 15 days after the yellow fever booster vaccination. These receptor sequences come from a man in his late teens or twenties who received the YFV17D yellow fever vaccine.

The table lists this clonotype with many counts. The chain employs TRBV7-2 and TRBJ2-3, with D possibly being TRBD2 (6 bases). Per the germline V gene, CDR1 is SGHTA and CDR2 is FQGNSA. This CDR3 has 14 residues. The V end lost 5 bases, the J end lost 5 bases, and 14 bases lay between the germline ends. The CDR3 bases are TGTGCCAGCAGCCCGTCTAGCGTTATAGATACGCAGTATTTT. Encoded protein: CASSPSSVIDTQYF. Supplemented by reference TRBV7-2 and TRBJ2-3, the full variable domain reads GAGVSQSPSNKVTEKGKDVELRCDPISGHTALYWYRQSLGQGLEFLIYFQGNSAPDKSGLPSDRFSAERTGGSVSTLTIQRTQQEDSAVYLCASSPSSVIDTQYFGPGTRLTVL.

This clonotype was seen repeatedly, ten times or more. The chain combines TRBV27 with TRBJ2-3; 8 bases agree with TRBD1. V dropped 6 bases and J dropped 8; count of bases not matched to a gene: 7. The CDR3 has 13 residues. Germline values: CDR1 MNHEY, CDR2 SMNVEV (reference sequence). The CDR3 nucleotides are TGTGCCAGCAGAAGACAGGGGAGGTCTACGCAGTATTTT. Amino acid sequence: CASRRQGRSTQYF.

This clonotype was seen many times. Here the CDR3 reads CASSTPWRETQYF. The CDR3 DNA reads TGTGCCAGCAGCACCCCGTGGAGAGAGACCCAGTACTTC. This rearrangement joins TRBV7-9 to TRBJ2-5; D is unresolved. The CDR3 is 13 amino acids. V was pared by 5 bases and J by 4 bases, with 11 bases between. Per germline, CDR1 SEHNR and CDR2 FQNEAQ (reference sequence).

This clonotype was seen ten or more times. The chain combines TRBV12-3 or TRBV12-4 with TRBJ1-5; 7 bases match TRBD1. The CDR3 sequence is 17 residues long. V lost 5 bases and J lost 0; bases outside the gene matches: 10. CDR3 in amino acids: CASSPRRGGFSNQPQHF. For the CDR3, the DNA is TGTGCCAGCAGTCCCCGGAGAGGGGGCTTTAGCAATCAGCCCCAGCATTTT.

This clonotype was seen at least ten times. V usage is TRBV4-2 and J usage is TRBJ1-5, with D uncertain. Trimming took off 0 bases at V and 3 bases at J, with 9 bases between the two ends. The germline gives CDR1 LGHNA, CDR2 YNFKEQ. This CDR3 has 15 residues. The CDR3 sequence: CASSQEGRVNQPQHF. CDR3 nucleotides: TGTGCCAGCAGCCAAGAAGGCCGGGTCAATCAGCCCCAGCATTTT.

This clonotype was detected ten times or more. V usage is TRBV7-3 and J usage is TRBJ2-5, with TRBD2 matching over 14 bases. CDR1 SGHTA and CDR2 FQGTGA come from the germline V gene. The CDR3 runs to 20 residues. V gave up 3 bases and J gave up 1 base; unmatched junction bases: 13. CDR3 nucleotide sequence: TGTGCCAGCAGCTTGCCGGGACTAGCGGGGGAGTTTATCCTCCAAGAGACCCAGTACTTC. Amino acid sequence: CASSLPGLAGEFILQETQYF.

This clonotype was recorded at least ten times. This CDR3 reads CASSLGTGTGNRETQYF. DNA for the CDR3: TGTGCCAGCAGCTTAGGGACCGGGACAGGGAACCGCGAGACCCAGTACTTC. This chain uses TRBV11-2 with TRBJ2-5; 9 bases are a match to TRBD1. V lost 1 base and J lost 5; bases outside the gene matches: 11. CDR1 and CDR2 from the germline V gene are SGHAT and FQNNGV. This CDR3 spans 17 amino acids.

This clonotype was found many times. J is TRBJ2-2 and V is TRBV2; 7 nucleotides agree with TRBD1. From germline, CDR1 is SNHLY and CDR2 FYNNEI. The CDR3 spans 15 residues. V dropped 5 bases and J dropped 4; count of bases not matched to a gene: 7. DNA for the CDR3: TGTGCCAGCAGTACCGACAGGGCGGCCACCGGGGAGCTGTTTTTT. Amino acids: CASSTDRAATGELFF.

This clonotype has more than one count but fewer than ten. V is TRBV7-3 and J is TRBJ2-1; D gene uncertain. This CDR3 spans 14 amino acids. Trimming stripped 5 bases from V and 7 bases from J, with 15 bases between. The germline V gene has CDR1 SGHTA and CDR2 FQGTGA. The CDR3 here is CASSAWGGPNEQFF. CDR3 bases: TGTGCCAGCAGCGCATGGGGTGGACCTAATGAGCAGTTCTTC. The whole variable domain, filled in from reference TRBV7-3 and TRBJ2-1, reads GAGVSQTPSNKVTEKGKYVELRCDPISGHTALYWYRQSLGQGPEFLIYFQGTGAADDSGLPNDRFFAVRPEGSVSTLKIQRTERGDSAVYLCASSAWGGPNEQFFGPGTRLTVL.

In its sample, this clonotype was seen many times. The chain carries TRBV5-1 and TRBJ2-7; tentatively, D is TRBD1 (6 bases). Per the germline V gene, CDR1 is SGHRS and CDR2 is YFSETQ. Trimming left V 0 bases short and J 4 bases short, with 11 bases between. This CDR3 comprises 14 residues. CDR3 DNA: TGCGCCAGCAGCTTGGATGGGGGCAGGTACGAGCAGTACTTC. Protein product: CASSLDGGRYEQYF.

There are many counts of this clonotype. CDR3 sequence: CASRRTEYNEQFF. CDR3 coding DNA: TGTGCCAGCAGAAGGACGGAATACAATGAGCAGTTCTTC. This chain connects TRBV11-2 to TRBJ2-1; D gene uncertain. The CDR3 sequence is 13 residues long. V gave up 6 bases and J gave up 4 bases, with 10 bases separating them. CDR1 and CDR2 (germline): SGHAT, FQNNGV.

Many counts were recorded for this clonotype. This chain links TRBV28 with TRBJ2-2; no reliable D call. The CDR3 extends over 14 amino acids. V was shortened by 6 bases and J by 0 bases, with 8 bases between the two germline ends. Germline lookup yields CDR1 MDHEN and CDR2 SYDVKM. The CDR3 sequence: CASRPTSNTGELFF. The CDR3 DNA reads as TGTGCCAGCAGGCCAACATCGAACACCGGGGAGCTGTTTTTT.

This clonotype was counted at least ten times. The genes are TRBV7-9 and TRBJ2-3; TRBD2 matches at 8 bases. This CDR3 comprises 16 residues. Germline assignment: CDR1 SEHNR and CDR2 FQNEAQ (reference sequence). V trimming: 0 bases; J trimming: 2 bases; junction bases outside the gene matches: 4. CDR3 loop: CASSLARAGDTDTQYF. The CDR3 DNA is TGTGCCAGCAGCTTAGCGCGAGCGGGGGACACAGATACGCAGTATTTT.

A remark on this clonotype: This sequence may be a read error, since a much larger clone differs from it by one base. The gene calls are TRBV2 and TRBJ2-1; D call uncertain. Germline CDR1 is SNHLY and CDR2 is FYNNEI. Trimming removed 6 bases from V and 8 bases from J, with 17 bases in between. The CDR3 length is 14 residues. DNA for the CDR3: TGTGCCAGCAGCGCTACCATGTGTGGGTATGAGCAGTTCTTC. The encoded protein is CASSATMCGYEQFF.